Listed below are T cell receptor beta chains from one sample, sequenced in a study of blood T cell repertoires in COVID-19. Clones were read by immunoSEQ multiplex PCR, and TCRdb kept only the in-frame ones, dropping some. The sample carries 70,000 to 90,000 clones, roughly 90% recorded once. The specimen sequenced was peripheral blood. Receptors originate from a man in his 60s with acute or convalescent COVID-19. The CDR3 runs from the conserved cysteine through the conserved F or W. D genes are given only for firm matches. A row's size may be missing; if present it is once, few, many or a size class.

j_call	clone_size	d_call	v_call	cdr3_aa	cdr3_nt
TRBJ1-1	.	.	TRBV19	CASRNRDKNTEAFF	TGTGCCAGTAGGAACCGGGACAAGAACACTGAAGCTTTCTTT
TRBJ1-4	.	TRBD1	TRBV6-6	CASSDLQGRNEKLFF	TGTGCCAGCAGCGACCTACAGGGGAGAAATGAAAAACTGTTTTTT
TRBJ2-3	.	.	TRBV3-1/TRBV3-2	CASSRGTSTDTQYF	TGTGCCAGCAGCCGCGGGACTAGCACAGATACGCAGTATTTT
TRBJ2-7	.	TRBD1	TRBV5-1	CASSLYPSGTGAPEQYF	TGCGCCAGCAGCTTATATCCCTCCGGGACAGGGGCCCCCGAGCAGTACTTC
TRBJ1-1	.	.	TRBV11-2	CASSPPRDTEAFF	TGTGCCAGCAGCCCGCCCAGGGACACTGAAGCTTTCTTT
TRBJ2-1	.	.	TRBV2	CASSDPQHEQFF	TGTGCCAGCAGTGACCCACAGCATGAGCAGTTCTTC
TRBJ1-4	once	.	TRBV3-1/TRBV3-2	CASSPVSGGSGWPLNEKLFF	TGTGCCAGCAGCCCCGTTTCGGGGGGTTCTGGTTGGCCCCTCAATGAAAAACTGTTTTTT
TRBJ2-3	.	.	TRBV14	CASSQEAARGTDTQYF	TGTGCCAGCAGCCAAGAAGCCGCCCGAGGCACAGATACGCAGTATTTT
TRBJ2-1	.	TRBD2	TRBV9	CASSVDTSGYNEQFF	TGTGCCAGCAGCGTAGATACTAGCGGATACAATGAGCAGTTCTTC
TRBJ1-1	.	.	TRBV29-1	CSVGGHGTEAFF	TGCAGCGTTGGCGGGCACGGCACTGAAGCTTTCTTT
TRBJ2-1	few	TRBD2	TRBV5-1	CASSLSGLAGGRSYNEQFF	TGCGCCAGCAGCTTATCGGGACTAGCGGGGGGCCGGTCCTACAATGAGCAGTTCTTC
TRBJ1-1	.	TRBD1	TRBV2	CASSLRQGVAEAFF	TGTGCCAGCAGTCTTCGACAGGGAGTCGCTGAAGCTTTCTTT
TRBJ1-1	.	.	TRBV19	CASNRQLNTEAFF	TGTGCCAGTAACAGACAGCTGAACACTGAAGCTTTCTTT
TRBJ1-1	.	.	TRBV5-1	CASSHGGNTEAFF	TGCGCCAGCAGCCACGGGGGGAACACTGAAGCTTTCTTT
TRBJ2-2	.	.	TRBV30	CAWSVGAQGAGELFF	TGTGCCTGGAGTGTAGGGGCTCAGGGCGCCGGGGAGCTGTTTTTT
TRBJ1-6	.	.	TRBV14	CASSYFGQNSPLHF	TGTGCCAGCAGTTACTTCGGACAGAATTCACCCCTCCACTTT
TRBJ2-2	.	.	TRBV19	CASQGLRNTGELFF	TGTGCCAGTCAGGGACTCCGGAACACCGGGGAGCTGTTTTTT
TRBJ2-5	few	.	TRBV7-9	CASGRVREVETQYF	TGTGCCAGCGGTCGGGTCAGGGAAGTGGAGACCCAGTACTTC
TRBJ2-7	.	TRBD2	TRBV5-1	CASRGLAGGPTNEQYF	TGCGCCAGCAGGGGACTAGCGGGCGGTCCCACAAACGAGCAGTACTTC
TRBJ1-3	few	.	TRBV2	CASSFAAGNTIYF	TGTGCCAGCAGTTTCGCAGCTGGAAACACCATATATTTT
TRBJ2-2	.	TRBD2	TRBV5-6	CASRQWRRTRNTGELFF	TGTGCCAGCAGGCAATGGCGCAGGACTAGGAACACCGGGGAGCTGTTTTTT
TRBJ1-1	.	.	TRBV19	CASTIQAGNTEAFF	TGTGCCAGCACCATTCAAGCGGGGAACACTGAAGCTTTCTTT
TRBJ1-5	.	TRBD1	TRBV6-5	CASGVGTGSNQPQHF	TGTGCCAGCGGGGTAGGGACAGGTTCTAATCAGCCCCAGCATTTT
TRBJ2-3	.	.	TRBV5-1	CASSLAGVRDTQYF	TGCGCCAGCAGCTTGGCGGGAGTAAGAGATACGCAGTATTTT
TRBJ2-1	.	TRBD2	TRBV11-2	CASSLRAGGLYNEQFF	TGTGCCAGCAGCTTAAGGGCGGGAGGCCTCTACAATGAGCAGTTCTTC
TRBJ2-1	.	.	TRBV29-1	CSVDGGPSYNEQFF	TGCAGCGTGGACGGGGGGCCCTCCTACAATGAGCAGTTCTTC
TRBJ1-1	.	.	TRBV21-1	CASSLRTDFFKMNTEAFF	TGTGCCAGCAGCCTACGGACAGACTTTTTCAAAATGAACACTGAAGCTTTCTTT
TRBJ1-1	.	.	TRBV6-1	CASSEGRAQAFF	TGTGCCAGCAGTGAAGGGAGGGCACAAGCTTTCTTT
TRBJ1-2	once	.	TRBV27	CASSLVPRSYYGYTF	TGTGCCAGCAGTTTAGTCCCAAGGAGCTATTACGGCTACACCTTC
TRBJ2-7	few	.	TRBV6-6	CASSPTGREQYF	TGTGCCAGCAGTCCGACAGGGAGGGAGCAGTACTTC
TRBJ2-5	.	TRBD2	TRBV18	CASSPQRTRGGRETQYF	TGTGCCAGCTCACCACAGAGGACTAGAGGCGGCCGAGAGACCCAGTACTTC
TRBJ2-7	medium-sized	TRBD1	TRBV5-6	CASSFGRDRGLEQYF	TGTGCCAGCAGCTTCGGCCGGGACAGGGGGCTCGAGCAGTACTTC
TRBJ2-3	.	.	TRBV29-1	CSEQGRVGTDTQYF	TGCAGCGAGCAGGGGAGGGTGGGCACAGATACGCAGTATTTT
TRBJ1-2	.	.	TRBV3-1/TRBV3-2	CASSQVRDHGYTF	TGTGCCAGCAGCCAAGTCAGGGATCATGGCTACACCTTC
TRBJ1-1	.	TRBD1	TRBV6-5	CASSGQGRTEAFF	TGTGCCAGCAGCGGACAGGGAAGAACTGAAGCTTTCTTT
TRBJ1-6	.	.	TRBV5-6	CASSLSWGLRAGDSPLHF	TGTGCCAGCAGCTTGAGTTGGGGGCTGAGGGCTGGGGATTCACCCCTCCACTTT
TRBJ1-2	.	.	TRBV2	CASSELGVYGYTF	TGTGCCAGCAGTGAATTAGGGGTCTATGGCTACACCTTC
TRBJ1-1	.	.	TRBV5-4	CASSLGGGTEAFF	TGTGCCAGCAGCTTGGGAGGTGGGACTGAAGCTTTCTTT
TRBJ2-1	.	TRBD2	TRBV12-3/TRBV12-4	CASSPTSDEQFF	TGTGCCAGCAGCCCTACTAGCGATGAGCAGTTCTTC
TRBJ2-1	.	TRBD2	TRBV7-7	CASSAVLAGGFNEQFF	TGTGCCAGCAGCGCTGTACTAGCGGGGGGTTTTAATGAGCAGTTCTTC
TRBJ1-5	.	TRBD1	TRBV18	CASSETGGNQPQHF	TGTGCCAGCTCGGAAACAGGGGGCAATCAGCCCCAGCATTTT
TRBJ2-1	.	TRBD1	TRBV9	CASSVQGAQIGDEQFF	TGTGCCAGCAGCGTTCAGGGGGCGCAAATCGGCGATGAGCAGTTCTTC
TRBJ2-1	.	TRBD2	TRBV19	CASSNTRRLAGAPEQFF	TGTGCCAGTAGTAATACCCGTCGACTAGCGGGAGCCCCTGAGCAGTTCTTC
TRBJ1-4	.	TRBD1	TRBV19	CASSLRDRGNEKLFF	TGTGCCAGTAGTCTCCGGGACAGGGGGAATGAAAAACTGTTTTTT
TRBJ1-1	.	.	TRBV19	CASSTPRRGDAFF	TGTGCCAGTAGTACCCCGCGGAGGGGAGACGCTTTCTTT
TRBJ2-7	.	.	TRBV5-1	CASSTDTPYEQYF	TGCGCCAGCAGCACGGACACTCCCTACGAGCAGTACTTC
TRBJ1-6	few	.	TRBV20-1	CSGAPLHF	TGCAGCGGTGCACCCCTCCACTTT